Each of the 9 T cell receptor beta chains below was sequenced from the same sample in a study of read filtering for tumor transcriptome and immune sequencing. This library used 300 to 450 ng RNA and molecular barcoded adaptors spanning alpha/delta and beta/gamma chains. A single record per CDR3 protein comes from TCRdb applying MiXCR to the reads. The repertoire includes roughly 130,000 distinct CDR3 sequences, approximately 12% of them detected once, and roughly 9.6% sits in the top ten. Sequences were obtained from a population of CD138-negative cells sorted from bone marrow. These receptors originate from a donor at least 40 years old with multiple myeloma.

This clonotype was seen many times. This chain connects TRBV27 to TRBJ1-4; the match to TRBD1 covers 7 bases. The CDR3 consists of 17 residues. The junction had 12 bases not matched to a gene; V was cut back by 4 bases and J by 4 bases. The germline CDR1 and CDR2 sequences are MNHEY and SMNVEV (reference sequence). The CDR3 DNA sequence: TGTGCCAGCAGTTCGAACCACCCGGGACAGCTTAATGAAAAACTGTTTTTT. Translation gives CASSSNHPGQLNEKLFF.

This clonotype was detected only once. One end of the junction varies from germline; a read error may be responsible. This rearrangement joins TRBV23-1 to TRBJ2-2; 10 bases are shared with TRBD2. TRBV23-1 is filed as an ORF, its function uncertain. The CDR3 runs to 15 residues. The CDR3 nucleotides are TGCGCCAGCGGAAATAGCGGGAGGAACACCAGGGAGCTGTTTTTT. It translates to CASGNSGRNTRELFF.

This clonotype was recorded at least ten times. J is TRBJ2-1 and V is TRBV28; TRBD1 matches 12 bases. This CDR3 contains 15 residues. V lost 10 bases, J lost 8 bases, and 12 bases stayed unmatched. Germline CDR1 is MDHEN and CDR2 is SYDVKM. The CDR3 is CATRPGTGGYYEQFF. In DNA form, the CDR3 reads TGTGCCACCCGACCCGGGACAGGGGGCTATTATGAGCAGTTCTTC.

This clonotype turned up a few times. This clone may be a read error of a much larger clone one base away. CDR3 bases: TGTGCCAGCACTTCACTTACTTGCAAGCAGTTCTTC. It is translated as CASTSLTCKQFF. The chain joins TRBV27 to TRBJ2-1; D ambiguous. The CDR3 contains 12 residues. The germline V and J ends were trimmed by 7 bases and 11 bases, with 15 bases remaining between them. Germline values: CDR1 MNHEY, CDR2 SMNVEV (reference sequence).

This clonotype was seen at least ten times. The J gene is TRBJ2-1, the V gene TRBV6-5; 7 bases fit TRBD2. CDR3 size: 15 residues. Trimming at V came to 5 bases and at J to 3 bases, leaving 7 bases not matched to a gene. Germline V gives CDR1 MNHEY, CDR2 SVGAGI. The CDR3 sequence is CASSDAGTNYNEQFF. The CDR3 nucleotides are TGTGCCAGCAGTGACGCCGGGACTAACTACAATGAGCAGTTCTTC.

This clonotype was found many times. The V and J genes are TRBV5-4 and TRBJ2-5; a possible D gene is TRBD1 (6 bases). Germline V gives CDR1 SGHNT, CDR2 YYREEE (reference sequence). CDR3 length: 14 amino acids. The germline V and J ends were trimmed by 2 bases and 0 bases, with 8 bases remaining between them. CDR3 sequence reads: CASSLQGNQETQYF. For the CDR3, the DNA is TGTGCCAGCAGCTTACAGGGAAACCAAGAGACCCAGTACTTC.

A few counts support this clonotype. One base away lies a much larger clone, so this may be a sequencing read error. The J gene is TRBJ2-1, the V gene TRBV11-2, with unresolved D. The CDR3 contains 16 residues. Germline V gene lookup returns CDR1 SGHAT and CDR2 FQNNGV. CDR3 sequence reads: CASSLGSQSSYNERFF. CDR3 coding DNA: TGTGCCAGCAGCTTGGGCAGCCAAAGCTCCTACAATGAGCGGTTCTTC.

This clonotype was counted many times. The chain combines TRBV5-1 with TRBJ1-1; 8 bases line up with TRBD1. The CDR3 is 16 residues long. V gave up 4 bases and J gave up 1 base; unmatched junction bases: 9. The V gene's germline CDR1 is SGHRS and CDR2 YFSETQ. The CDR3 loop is CASSLGQGIGNTEAFF. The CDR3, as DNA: TGCGCCAGCAGCCTAGGACAGGGTATAGGGAACACTGAAGCTTTCTTT. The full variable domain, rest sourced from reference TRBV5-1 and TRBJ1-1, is KAGVTQTPRYLIKTRGQQVTLSCSPISGHRSVSWYQQTPGQGLQFLFEYFSETQRNKGNFPGRFSGRQFSNSRSEMNVSTLELGDSALYLCASSLGQGIGNTEAFFGQGTRLTVV.

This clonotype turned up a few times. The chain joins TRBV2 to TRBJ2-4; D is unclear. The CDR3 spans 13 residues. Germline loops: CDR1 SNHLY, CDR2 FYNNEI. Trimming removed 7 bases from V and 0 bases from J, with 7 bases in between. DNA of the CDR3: TGTGCCAGCAAAGGAATAGCCAAAAACATTCAGTACTTC. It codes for CASKGIAKNIQYF. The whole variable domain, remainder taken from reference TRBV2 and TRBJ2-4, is EPEVTQTPSHQVTQMGQEVILRCVPISNHLYFYWYRQILGQKVEFLVSFYNNEISEKSEIFDDQFSVERPDGSNFTLKIRSTKLEDSAMYFCASKGIAKNIQYFGAGTRLSVL.